One sample yielded the 3 T cell receptor beta chains listed below, sequenced in a study of blood T cell repertoires in COVID-19. Profiling relied on immunoSEQ multiplex PCR, and the TCRdb table lists in-frame clones only, not all of them. The data hold about 62,000 clones, with 80% to 90% observed a single time. Sequenced sample: peripheral blood. These receptor sequences come from a woman in her sixties or seventies with COVID-19, enrolled during active disease.

This clone was counted a single time. V is TRBV24-1 and J is TRBJ1-1, with TRBD1 as a possible D gene (5 bases). Germline CDR1 KGHDR, CDR2 SFDVKD. The CDR3 sequence is 14 residues long. V lost 8 bases and J lost 0, with 12 bases in between. CDR3: CATKTDYMNTEAFF. DNA for the CDR3: TGTGCCACCAAGACAGATTACATGAACACTGAAGCTTTCTTT.

CDR3 sequence: CASSLGTGVHYGYTF. The DNA of the CDR3 is TGTGCCAGCAGTTTGGGAACAGGGGTGCACTATGGCTACACCTTC. This chain uses TRBV28 with TRBJ1-2, with 7 bases that match TRBD1. Trimming removed 3 bases from V and 3 bases from J; junction bases left unmatched: 7. This CDR3 region has 15 residues. Germline lookup yields CDR1 MDHEN and CDR2 SYDVKM.

The rearrangement uses TRBV6-4 and TRBJ2-1, with D possibly being TRBD2 (5 bases). This CDR3 has 13 amino acids. Germline values: CDR1 MRHNA, CDR2 SNTAGT. V was cut by 5 bases and J by 8 bases, with 13 bases left in between. In DNA form, the CDR3 reads TGTGCCAGCAGTCGGACGGAGAGGGATGAGCAGTTCTTC. Residues: CASSRTERDEQFF.